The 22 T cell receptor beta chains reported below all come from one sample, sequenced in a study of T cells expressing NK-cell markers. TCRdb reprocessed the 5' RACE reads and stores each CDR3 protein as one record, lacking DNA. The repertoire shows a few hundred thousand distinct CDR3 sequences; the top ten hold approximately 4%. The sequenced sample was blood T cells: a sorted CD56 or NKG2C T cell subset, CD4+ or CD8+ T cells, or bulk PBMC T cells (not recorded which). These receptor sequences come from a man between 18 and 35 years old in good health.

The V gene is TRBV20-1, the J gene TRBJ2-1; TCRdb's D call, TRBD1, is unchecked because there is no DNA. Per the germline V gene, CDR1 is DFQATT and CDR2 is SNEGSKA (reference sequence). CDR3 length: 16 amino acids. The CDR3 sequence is CSARDFRGGLYNEQFF.

The CDR3 protein is CASSLTGQGSVYEQFF. This chain links TRBV6-1 with TRBJ2-1; TCRdb lists TRBD1, though no DNA is available to test this call. This CDR3 contains 16 residues. The V gene's germline CDR1 is MNHNS and CDR2 SASEGT.

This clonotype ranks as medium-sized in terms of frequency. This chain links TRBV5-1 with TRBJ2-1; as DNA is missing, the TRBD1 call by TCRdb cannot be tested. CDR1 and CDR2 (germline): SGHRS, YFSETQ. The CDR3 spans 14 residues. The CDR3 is CASSLVGVLDEQFF.

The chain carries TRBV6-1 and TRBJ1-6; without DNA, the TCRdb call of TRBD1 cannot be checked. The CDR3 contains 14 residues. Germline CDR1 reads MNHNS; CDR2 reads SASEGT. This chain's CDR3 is CASRGQGRRSPLHF.

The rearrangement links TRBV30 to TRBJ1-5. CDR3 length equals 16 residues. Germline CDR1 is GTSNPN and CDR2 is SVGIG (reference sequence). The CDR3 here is CAWSKPEPWSNQPQHF.

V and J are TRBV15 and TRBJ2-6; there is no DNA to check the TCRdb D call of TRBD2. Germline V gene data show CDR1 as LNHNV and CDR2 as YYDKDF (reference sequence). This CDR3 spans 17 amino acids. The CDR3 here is CATSRGTSLLGANVLTF.

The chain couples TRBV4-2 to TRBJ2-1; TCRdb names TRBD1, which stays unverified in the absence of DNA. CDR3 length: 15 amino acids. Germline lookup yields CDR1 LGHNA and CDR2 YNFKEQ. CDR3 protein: CASSQEEGEVDEQFF.

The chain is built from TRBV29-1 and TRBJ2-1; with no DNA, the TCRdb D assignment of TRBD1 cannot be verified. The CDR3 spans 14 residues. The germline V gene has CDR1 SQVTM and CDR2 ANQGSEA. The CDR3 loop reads CSGAGTLGVSEQFF.

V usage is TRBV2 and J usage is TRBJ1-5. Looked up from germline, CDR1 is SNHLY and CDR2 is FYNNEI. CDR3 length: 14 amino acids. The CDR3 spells CASSREAVNQPQHF.

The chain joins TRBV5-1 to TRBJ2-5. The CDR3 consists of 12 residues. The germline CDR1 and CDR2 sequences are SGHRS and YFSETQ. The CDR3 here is CASSLRQETQYF.

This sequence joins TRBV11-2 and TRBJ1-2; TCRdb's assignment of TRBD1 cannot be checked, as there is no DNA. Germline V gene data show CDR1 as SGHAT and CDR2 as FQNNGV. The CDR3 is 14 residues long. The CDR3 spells CASSPGQVYYGYTF.

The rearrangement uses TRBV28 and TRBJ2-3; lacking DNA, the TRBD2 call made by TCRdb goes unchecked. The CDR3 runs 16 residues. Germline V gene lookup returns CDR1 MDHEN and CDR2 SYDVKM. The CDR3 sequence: CASSRMSGRSTDTQYF.

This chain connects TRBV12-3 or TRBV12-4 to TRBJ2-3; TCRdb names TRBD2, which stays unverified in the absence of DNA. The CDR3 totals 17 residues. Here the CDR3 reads CASSSGTSGRARDTQYF.

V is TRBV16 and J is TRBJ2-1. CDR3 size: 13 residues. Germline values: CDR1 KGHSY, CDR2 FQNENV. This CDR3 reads CASSQSFLVEQFF.

The CDR3 loop is CASSFPSGPRGNEQFF. V gene TRBV27 combines with J gene TRBJ2-1; TCRdb's D gene call, TRBD2, goes unchecked for lack of DNA. CDR3 size: 16 residues. CDR1 and CDR2 from the germline V gene are MNHEY and SMNVEV (reference sequence).

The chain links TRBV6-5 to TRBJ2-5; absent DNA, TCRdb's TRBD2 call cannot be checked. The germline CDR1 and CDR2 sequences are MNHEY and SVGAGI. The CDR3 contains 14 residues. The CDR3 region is CASSYKGWEETQYF.

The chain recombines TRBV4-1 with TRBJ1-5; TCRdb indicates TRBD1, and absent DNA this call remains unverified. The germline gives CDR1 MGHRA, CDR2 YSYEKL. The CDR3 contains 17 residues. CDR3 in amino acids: CASSQDRLSGAGQPQHF.

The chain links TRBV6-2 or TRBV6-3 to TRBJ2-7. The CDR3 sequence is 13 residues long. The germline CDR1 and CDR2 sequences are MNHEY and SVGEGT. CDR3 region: CASRRLASYEQYF.

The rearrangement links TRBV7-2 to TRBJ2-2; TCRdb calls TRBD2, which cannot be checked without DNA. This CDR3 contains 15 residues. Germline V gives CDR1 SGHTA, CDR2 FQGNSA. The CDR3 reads CASSLIAGVIGELFF.

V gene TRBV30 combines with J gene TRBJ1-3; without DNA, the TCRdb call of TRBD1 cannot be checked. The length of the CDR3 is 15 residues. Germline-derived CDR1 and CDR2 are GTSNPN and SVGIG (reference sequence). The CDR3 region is CAWVSTDRDGNTIYF.

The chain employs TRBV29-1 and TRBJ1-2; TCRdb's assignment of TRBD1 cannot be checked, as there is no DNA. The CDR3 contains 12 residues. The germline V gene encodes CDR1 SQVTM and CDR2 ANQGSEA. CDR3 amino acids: CSVEGTAYGYTF.

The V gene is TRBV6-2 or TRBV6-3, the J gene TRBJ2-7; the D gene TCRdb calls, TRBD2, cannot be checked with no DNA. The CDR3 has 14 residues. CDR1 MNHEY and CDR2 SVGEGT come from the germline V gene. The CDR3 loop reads CASRLSGSVREQYF.